A selection of T cell receptor beta chains follows, all from one sample in a study of T cells in Graves' hyperthyroidism and ophthalmopathy. In TCRdb, the multiplex PCR reads were re-called with MiXCR into one record per CDR3 protein. The sample includes 390,000 or so distinct CDR3 sequences, roughly 14% of them seen just once. The sample comprised blood. The receptors were sampled from a man younger than 35 with Graves' ophthalmopathy. CDR3s include the opening cysteine and the closing phenylalanine or tryptophan. Fields, in order: clone size, J gene, V gene, D gene, CDR3 protein, CDR3 DNA. The D gene is left open where the match is weak. Clone size appears in some rows only: once, few, many, or a class for an expanded clone.

size: NA
J: TRBJ2-7
V: TRBV6-2/TRBV6-3
D: NA
CDR3: CASSPWAGRGEQYF
DNA: TGTGCCAGCAGCCCCTGGGCGGGTAGAGGGGAGCAGTACTTC

size: few
J: TRBJ1-4
V: TRBV20-1
D: NA
CDR3: CSAAQGEKGLFF
DNA: TGCAGTGCCGCCCAGGGAGAAAAGGGACTGTTTTTT

size: NA
J: TRBJ1-4
V: TRBV11-2
D: TRBD1
CDR3: CASSLGGTGNEKLFF
DNA: TGTGCCAGCAGCTTAGGAGGGACAGGGAATGAAAAACTGTTTTTT

size: few
J: TRBJ1-4
V: TRBV6-1
D: NA
CDR3: CASSYEGRATNEKLFF
DNA: TGTGCCAGCAGTTATGAGGGTAGAGCAACTAATGAAAAACTGTTTTTT

size: many
J: TRBJ1-5
V: TRBV5-6
D: NA
CDR3: CASSLGVSQGLSQPQHF
DNA: TGTGCCAGCAGCTTGGGGGTCTCACAGGGCTTAAGCCAGCCCCAGCATTTT

size: NA
J: TRBJ2-3
V: TRBV5-1
D: NA
CDR3: CASSGFGGQGTDTQYF
DNA: TGCGCCAGCAGCGGGTTCGGGGGGCAAGGCACAGATACGCAGTATTTT

size: few
J: TRBJ2-2
V: TRBV7-9
D: NA
CDR3: CASSLLEGWTGELFF
DNA: TGTGCCAGCAGCTTATTGGAGGGATGGACCGGGGAGCTGTTTTTT

size: many
J: TRBJ2-7
V: TRBV4-1
D: TRBD2
CDR3: CASSQSLAMAYEQYF
DNA: TGCGCCAGCAGCCAATCACTAGCGATGGCCTACGAGCAGTACTTC

size: many
J: TRBJ1-6
V: TRBV12-3/TRBV12-4
D: NA
CDR3: CASSPFEPMGNSPLHF
DNA: TGTGCCAGCAGCCCCTTCGAACCGATGGGGAATTCACCCCTCCACTTT

size: few
J: TRBJ1-2
V: TRBV27
D: NA
CDR3: CASSFSLLEGYTF
DNA: TGTGCCAGCAGTTTTTCCCTACTGGAAGGCTACACCTTC

size: many
J: TRBJ2-2
V: TRBV6-6
D: NA
CDR3: CASSYGSITGELFF
DNA: TGTGCCAGCAGTTACGGGTCGATTACCGGGGAGCTGTTTTTT

size: many
J: TRBJ2-7
V: TRBV12-3/TRBV12-4
D: NA
CDR3: CASSPPQIWEQYF
DNA: TGTGCCAGCAGCCCGCCGCAGATATGGGAGCAGTACTTC

size: few
J: TRBJ2-3
V: TRBV19
D: NA
CDR3: CASSIYAQGDTQYF
DNA: TGTGCCAGTAGTATCTATGCCCAGGGAGATACGCAGTATTTT

size: few
J: TRBJ1-2
V: TRBV6-2/TRBV6-3
D: NA
CDR3: CASSPTRSYGYTF
DNA: TGTGCCAGCAGCCCTACCAGGAGTTATGGCTACACCTTC

size: NA
J: TRBJ1-2
V: TRBV4-2
D: TRBD1
CDR3: CASSQGDRDLERGYTF
DNA: TGTGCCAGCAGCCAAGGTGACAGGGACCTAGAACGTGGCTACACCTTC

size: few
J: TRBJ2-7
V: TRBV10-2
D: NA
CDR3: CASSDPLSRQPYEQYF
DNA: TGCGCCAGCAGTGATCCTCTTTCTCGACAGCCCTACGAGCAGTACTTC

size: many
J: TRBJ1-5
V: TRBV28
D: NA
CDR3: CASSSPGRNQPQHF
DNA: TGTGCCAGCAGTTCACCAGGGCGTAATCAGCCCCAGCATTTT

size: many
J: TRBJ1-1
V: TRBV27
D: NA
CDR3: CASSFRVVSEAFF
DNA: TGTGCCAGCAGTTTTAGGGTAGTCTCTGAAGCTTTCTTT

size: few
J: TRBJ2-7
V: TRBV6-5
D: NA
CDR3: CASSYSSGTLGEQYF
DNA: TGTGCCAGCAGTTACTCTAGCGGAACCCTCGGCGAGCAGTACTTC

size: NA
J: TRBJ2-1
V: TRBV28
D: TRBD2
CDR3: CASSSASGPYNEQFF
DNA: TGTGCCAGCAGTTCGGCTAGCGGACCGTACAATGAGCAGTTCTTC

size: many
J: TRBJ2-5
V: TRBV11-3
D: TRBD2
CDR3: CASSRGRGGLRQETQYF
DNA: TGTGCCAGCAGCCGGGGGCGGGGGGGCCTCCGACAAGAGACCCAGTACTTC

size: many
J: TRBJ2-1
V: TRBV11-1
D: NA
CDR3: CASSLGFGQYNEQFF
DNA: TGTGCCAGCAGCTTAGGGTTCGGGCAGTACAATGAGCAGTTCTTC

size: many
J: TRBJ2-2
V: TRBV11-2
D: NA
CDR3: CASSSTGRENTGELFF
DNA: TGTGCCAGCAGCTCGACCGGCAGGGAGAACACCGGGGAGCTGTTTTTT

size: many
J: TRBJ2-5
V: TRBV19
D: TRBD1
CDR3: CASRRTGGWRETQYF
DNA: TGTGCCAGTAGACGGACAGGGGGGTGGCGTGAGACCCAGTACTTC

size: NA
J: TRBJ1-1
V: TRBV4-1
D: NA
CDR3: CASSPEGRLNTEAFF
DNA: TGCGCCAGCAGCCCAGAAGGACGGCTGAACACTGAAGCTTTCTTT

size: many
J: TRBJ2-5
V: TRBV28
D: TRBD2
CDR3: CASSLTGLAGGGETQYF
DNA: TGTGCCAGCAGTTTAACGGGACTAGCGGGAGGTGGAGAGACCCAGTACTTC

size: many
J: TRBJ1-2
V: TRBV6-1
D: NA
CDR3: CASSAFTGNYGYTF
DNA: TGTGCCAGCAGCGCATTTACAGGGAATTATGGCTACACCTTC

size: many
J: TRBJ2-7
V: TRBV2
D: NA
CDR3: CASSATYEQYF
DNA: TGTGCCAGCAGCGCCACCTACGAGCAGTACTTC

size: many
J: TRBJ2-5
V: TRBV29-1
D: NA
CDR3: CSVDQETQYF
DNA: TGCAGCGTTGACCAAGAGACCCAGTACTTC

size: many
J: TRBJ2-7
V: TRBV29-1
D: NA
CDR3: CSAGLPPLYEQYF
DNA: TGCAGCGCGGGACTCCCACCATTGTACGAGCAGTACTTC

size: many
J: TRBJ2-5
V: TRBV11-3
D: NA
CDR3: CASKAGEQETQYF
DNA: TGTGCCAGCAAGGCAGGGGAACAAGAGACCCAGTACTTC

size: many
J: TRBJ2-4
V: TRBV2
D: TRBD2
CDR3: CASSLGLAGEWSKNIQYF
DNA: TGTGCCAGCAGCCTCGGACTAGCGGGAGAGTGGTCCAAAAACATTCAGTACTTC

size: many
J: TRBJ2-3
V: TRBV10-1
D: TRBD2
CDR3: CASSIAGSTDTQYF
DNA: TGCGCCAGCAGCATAGCGGGCAGCACAGATACGCAGTATTTT

size: NA
J: TRBJ2-5
V: TRBV7-2
D: TRBD2
CDR3: CASSSHTSGGAQETQYF
DNA: TGTGCCAGCAGCTCCCATACTAGCGGGGGGGCACAAGAGACCCAGTACTTC

size: many
J: TRBJ2-5
V: TRBV5-1
D: NA
CDR3: CASSRWDPKETQYF
DNA: TGCGCCAGCAGCCGGTGGGATCCCAAAGAGACCCAGTACTTC

size: NA
J: TRBJ2-7
V: TRBV20-1
D: NA
CDR3: CSARPGRIDYEQYF
DNA: TGCAGTGCTAGACCGGGACGGATAGACTACGAGCAGTACTTC

size: few
J: TRBJ1-4
V: TRBV4-2
D: NA
CDR3: CASSQEEGSTNEKLFF
DNA: TGTGCCAGCAGCCAAGAAGAGGGAAGCACTAATGAAAAACTGTTTTTT

size: many
J: TRBJ1-4
V: TRBV11-2
D: NA
CDR3: CASRWGGGTVSEKLFF
DNA: TGTGCCAGCAGGTGGGGCGGGGGGACGGTTTCGGAAAAACTGTTTTTT

size: few
J: TRBJ2-7
V: TRBV27
D: NA
CDR3: CASSKGQFSYEQYF
DNA: TGTGCCAGCAGTAAAGGACAGTTCTCCTACGAGCAGTACTTC

size: NA
J: TRBJ2-2
V: TRBV7-9
D: NA
CDR3: CASSWETGAPKTGELFF
DNA: TGTGCCAGCAGCTGGGAAACGGGAGCCCCGAAAACCGGGGAGCTGTTTTTT